What follows are 21 T cell receptor beta chains derived from one specimen sequenced in a study of T cells in women clearing cervical HPV infection. Assay used: immunoSEQ multiplex PCR; TCRdb lists only in-frame clones, some missing. The sample includes 20,000 to 25,000 clones. Sequenced sample: blood buffy coat. All receptors derive from a woman aged 18 to 69 with a cervical HPV16 infection that either progressed to CIN3+ or cleared (not recorded which).

For this clone: The sequenced fragment ends 3 residues before the CDR3 boundary, so the rest is inferred from the germline J gene. This chain uses TRBV30 with TRBJ2-3; the match to TRBD1 covers 8 bases. CDR3 length: 14 amino acids. CDR1 is GTSNPN, CDR2 SVGIG, per germline (reference sequence). Incomplete CDR3 DNA: TGTGCCTGGAGTCTAACAGGGGGTTTTCAGCCG. Amino acid sequence: CAWSLTGGFQP. The whole CDR3 protein is CAWSLTGGFQPQYF. The complete variable domain, with remaining parts taken from reference TRBV30 and TRBJ2-3, reads SQTIHQWPATLVQPVGSPLSLECTVEGTSNPNLYWYRQAAGRGLQLLFYSVGIGQISSEVPQNLSASRPQDRQFILSSKKLLLSDSGFYLCAWSLTGGFQPQYFGPGTRLTVL.

A note on this clone: The read ends 3 residues shy of where the CDR3 ends; the end is completed using the germline J gene. The rearrangement links TRBV19 to TRBJ2-2, with 11 positions matching TRBD1. This CDR3 is built from 16 residues. Germline-derived CDR1 and CDR2 are LNHDA and SQIVND (reference sequence). This chain's CDR3 is CASSPPGTGGHSPLFF. The sequenced part of the CDR3 DNA is TGTGCCAGTAGTCCCCCCGGGACAGGGGGGCATTCACCG.

A note on this clone: The read ends 3 residues early relative to the CDR3; the germline J gene fills the gap. The chain is built from TRBV19 and TRBJ2-1, with 9 bases identical to TRBD1. The V segment lost 5 bases and the J segment 7 bases; nucleotides outside the gene matches: 12. The CDR3 runs 16 residues. Per germline, CDR1 LNHDA and CDR2 SQIVND (reference sequence). The CDR3 loop reads CASSSFTGGFGNEQFF. The CDR3 DNA, read in part, is TGTGCCAGTAGTTCATTTACAGGGGGCTTTGGGAATGAG. The variable domain in full, with the rest retrieved from reference TRBV19 and TRBJ2-1, is DGGITQSPKYLFRKEGQNVTLSCEQNLNHDAMYWYRQDPGQGLRLIYYSQIVNDFQKGDIAEGYSVSREKKESFPLTVTSAQKNPTAFYLCASSSFTGGFGNEQFFGPGTRLTVL.

A note on this clone: The read ends 3 residues before the CDR3 terminus; that terminus is restored from the germline J gene. The chain links TRBV29-1 to TRBJ1-2; 7 nucleotides align to TRBD1. Germline-derived CDR1 and CDR2 are SQVTM and ANQGSEA. V lost 1 base to trimming and J lost 4 bases; unmatched junction nucleotides: 15. The CDR3 spans 17 residues. CDR3 in amino acids: CSVEGGVRDRVSYGYTF. The sequenced part of the CDR3 DNA is TGCAGCGTTGAAGGGGGTGTTAGAGACAGGGTTTCCTATGGC.

Concerning this clone: The read gets to within 3 residues of the CDR3 end, and the germline J gene fills in the rest. The rearrangement uses TRBV4-1 and TRBJ2-7, with TRBD1 matching over 9 bases. Trimming took 3 bases from V and 4 from J; bases not matched to a gene: 10. There are 16 residues in the CDR3. Per germline, CDR1 MGHRA and CDR2 YSYEKL. Partial CDR3 DNA: TGCGCCAGCAGCCACCCCCCGGGACAGGGTTTATACGAG. Translated, it gives CASSHPPGQGLYE. The full-length CDR3 reads as CASSHPPGQGLYEQYF.

As concerns this clone: The read ends 3 residues early relative to the CDR3; the germline J gene fills the gap. The V call is TRBV7-8, the J call TRBJ1-1, with a possible D match to TRBD1 (6 bases). CDR1 and CDR2 (germline): SGHVS, FQNEAQ. V was cut by 3 bases and J by 3 bases, with 14 bases left in between. The CDR3 totals 15 residues. The CDR3 loop reads CASSFSDQGYTEAFF. Incomplete CDR3 DNA: TGTGCCAGCAGCTTTTCCGATCAGGGGTACACTGAA.

Note on this clone: The sequence runs out 3 residues before the end of the CDR3; the remainder is reconstructed from the germline J gene. The chain carries TRBV14 and TRBJ2-1, with 11 bases matching TRBD2. J was trimmed by 4 bases and V by 5 bases; bases with no gene match: 10. From germline, CDR1 is SGHDN and CDR2 FVKESK. This CDR3 has 17 residues. The sequenced part of the CDR3 DNA is TGTGCCAGCAGCTTGCTTTCCGGGACTAGCGGATACAATGAG. Protein product: CASSLLSGTSGYNE. The entire CDR3 is CASSLLSGTSGYNEQFF.

About this clone: With the read ending 3 residues before the CDR3 end, the germline J gene is used to fill in that end. This rearrangement joins TRBV30 to TRBJ2-3; D ambiguous. From germline, CDR1 is GTSNPN and CDR2 SVGIG (reference sequence). The V and J ends lost 1 base and 2 bases respectively, with 7 bases between them. This CDR3 region has 13 residues. The sequenced CDR3 bases are TGTGCCTGGAGTGATTCTCCCACAGATACG. Its protein product is CAWSDSPTDT. The whole CDR3 region reads CAWSDSPTDTQYF.

CDR3 loop: CASSSTGGAGKNTIYF. CDR3 DNA (partial): TGTGCCAGCAGTTCAACAGGGGGCGCGGGGAAAAACACC. This rearrangement joins TRBV12-3 or TRBV12-4 to TRBJ1-3, with 9 bases that match TRBD1. The read halts 3 residues ahead of the CDR3 end, with the missing end drawn from the germline J gene. J lost 6 bases, V lost 4 bases, and 10 bases had no gene match. The CDR3 runs 16 residues.

As to this clone: The observed sequence ends 3 residues before the CDR3 terminus, with the missing tail filled in from the germline J gene. The chain combines TRBV9 with TRBJ1-2; 8 bases align to TRBD1. Trimming took 4 bases from V and 3 from J; bases not matched to a gene: 11. In germline, CDR1 is SGDLS, CDR2 YYNGEE. CDR3 length equals 16 residues. The sequenced CDR3 bases are TGTGCCAGCAGCCTTCGGACAGGGAGGTATGACTATGGC. Translating it yields CASSLRTGRYDYG. The complete CDR3 protein is CASSLRTGRYDYGYTF.

A remark on this clone: The read comes to an end 3 residues before the CDR3 does, leaving the germline J gene to fill in the end. The V call is TRBV30, the J call TRBJ2-1; TRBD1 might be the D (5 bases). CDR1 GTSNPN and CDR2 SVGIG come from the germline V gene (reference sequence). Between the trimmed V and J ends, which lost 8 bases and 4 bases, there was a span of 21 bases. CDR3 size: 15 residues. CDR3 protein: CALGAADLGYNEQFF. The sequenced CDR3 bases are TGTGCCCTTGGGGCCGCTGACCTAGGGTACAATGAG. The complete variable domain, with remaining parts taken from reference TRBV30 and TRBJ2-1, reads SQTIHQWPATLVQPVGSPLSLECTVEGTSNPNLYWYRQAAGRGLQLLFYSVGIGQISSEVPQNLSASRPQDRQFILSSKKLLLSDSGFYLCALGAADLGYNEQFFGPGTRLTVL.

Note on this clone: The CDR3 goes on 3 residues after the read ends, and that part is filled in from the germline J gene. The chain has TRBV30 and TRBJ2-5; D gene uncertain. Germline V gene data show CDR1 as GTSNPN and CDR2 as SVGIG (reference sequence). V was pared by 0 bases and J by 3 bases, with 8 bases between. This CDR3 is 13 amino acids long. CDR3 DNA, as far as it was read: TGTGCCTGGAGTGTACTTTTCAAAGAGACC. As protein: CAWSVLFKET. The complete CDR3 protein is CAWSVLFKETQYF.

CDR3 sequence reads: CASSSASGTYEQYF. The sequenced CDR3 bases are TGCGCCAGCAGCTCGGCTAGCGGGACGTACGAG. The chain is built from TRBV5-1 and TRBJ2-7; 9 bases match TRBD2. The read finishes 3 residues shy of the CDR3 end, and the germline J gene is used to complete it. V dropped 3 bases and J dropped 4; count of bases not matched to a gene: 5. Looked up from germline, CDR1 is SGHRS and CDR2 is YFSETQ. The CDR3 totals 14 residues.

The part of the CDR3 DNA that was read is TGTGCCAGCAGTACCGGACAGGAAAAATACAATGAG. Its protein product is CASSTGQEKYNE. The full CDR3 is CASSTGQEKYNEQFF. The chain couples TRBV28 to TRBJ2-1, with 7 bases identical to TRBD1. Read sequence stops 3 residues before the CDR3 end, and the germline J gene provides the missing end. The length of the CDR3 is 15 residues. V trimming: 5 bases; J trimming: 4 bases; junction bases outside the gene matches: 8. Per the germline V gene, CDR1 is MDHEN and CDR2 is SYDVKM.

Notes on this clone: Compared with germline, one end of the junction differs, possibly owing to a read error. The CDR3 end is not reached by the read, which stops 3 residues before it; the germline J gene fills it in. The chain joins TRBV7-7 to TRBJ2-1; 8 nucleotides align to TRBD2. CDR3 length: 15 amino acids. Germline loops: CDR1 SSHAT, CDR2 FNYEAQ (reference sequence). The CDR3 bases that were read are TGTGCTAGCAGCCTTGGACTAGCTTGGGGCAATGAG. Its translation is CASSLGLAWGNE. The entire CDR3 reads CASSLGLAWGNEQFF.

Comment on this clone: The read terminates 3 residues ahead of where the CDR3 ends, so the germline J gene completes it. The chain uses TRBV29-1 and TRBJ2-1, with 10 positions matching TRBD1. V shed 1 base and J 4 bases; nucleotides not matched to a gene: 10. The CDR3 is 17 residues long. CDR1 and CDR2 from the germline V gene are SQVTM and ANQGSEA. CDR3 in amino acids: CSVEGWAGQGSYNEQFF. The CDR3 bases that were read are TGCAGCGTTGAAGGATGGGCGGGACAGGGGTCGTACAATGAG.

Points on this clone: The DNA ends 3 residues before the CDR3 does, and the rest of the CDR3 is filled in from the germline J gene. The J gene is TRBJ2-2, the V gene TRBV5-1, with D tentatively TRBD1 (6 bases). Germline CDR1 and CDR2: SGHRS and YFSETQ. This CDR3 comprises 18 residues. Trimming stripped 4 bases from V and 6 bases from J, with 25 bases between. The CDR3 bases that were read are TGCGCCAGCAGCCGGGACATGGTGGGGGTTTATCATGCCGGGGAG. Its translation is CASSRDMVGVYHAGE. In full, the CDR3 is CASSRDMVGVYHAGELFF.

Worth noting for this clone: The read ends 3 residues shy of where the CDR3 ends; the end is completed using the germline J gene. This sequence joins TRBV20-1 and TRBJ2-1, with TRBD2 matching over 10 bases. The CDR3 is 15 amino acids. Germline trimming cut 3 bases from V and 4 bases from J; bases unmatched to any gene: 6. Germline CDR1 is DFQATT and CDR2 is SNEGSKA (reference sequence). CDR3 protein: CSARSEREGYNEQFF. The sequenced part of the CDR3 DNA is TGCAGTGCTAGGTCCGAGCGGGAGGGATACAATGAG.

For this clone: At one end the junction does not follow the germline gene, possibly because of a read error. From the germline J gene comes the end of the CDR3, since the read stops 3 residues before it. Other DNA sequences in the sample encode the same CDR3. This sequence joins TRBV30 and TRBJ1-3; D is uncertain. Germline lookup yields CDR1 GTSNPN and CDR2 SVGIG (reference sequence). The CDR3 extends over 14 amino acids. CDR3 DNA, as far as it was read: TGTGCCTGGAGTGAAGACTACTCTGGAAACACG. This sequence encodes CAWSEDYSGNT. The whole CDR3 sequence reads CAWSEDYSGNTIYF.

With regard to this clone: The CDR3 end lies 3 residues beyond the end of the read and is filled in from the germline J gene. V and J are TRBV18 and TRBJ2-3; D gene uncertain. The CDR3 is 15 residues long. The V gene's germline CDR1 is KGHSH and CDR2 LQKENI. Incomplete CDR3 DNA: TGTGCCAGCTCACCACTAGGCGGCGCCCAAGAGACG. Its translation: CASSPLGGAQET. The complete CDR3 protein is CASSPLGGAQETQYF.

Worth noting for this clone: The read terminates 3 residues ahead of where the CDR3 ends, so the germline J gene completes it. This chain uses TRBV27 with TRBJ2-3, with 7 bases identical to TRBD2. The V gene end was trimmed by 4 bases and the J gene end by 3 bases; junction bases not matched to a gene: 7. Germline CDR1 reads MNHEY; CDR2 reads SMNVEV (reference sequence). The CDR3 loop spans 15 amino acids. Partial CDR3 DNA: TGTGCCAGCAGTTCCCTCTTGCGGGGGACAGATACG. It translates to CASSSLLRGTDT. The CDR3 in its entirety is CASSSLLRGTDTQYF.